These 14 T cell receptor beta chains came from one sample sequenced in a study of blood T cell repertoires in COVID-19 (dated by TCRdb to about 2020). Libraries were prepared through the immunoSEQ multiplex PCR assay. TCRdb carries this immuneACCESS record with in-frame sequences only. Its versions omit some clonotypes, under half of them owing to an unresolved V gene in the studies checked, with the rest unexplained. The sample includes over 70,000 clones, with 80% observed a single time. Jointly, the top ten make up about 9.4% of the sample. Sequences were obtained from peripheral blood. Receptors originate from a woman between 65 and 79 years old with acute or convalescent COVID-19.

The CDR3 region has the DNA TGTGCCAGCAGTTCTATCTATACGCAGTATTTT. Protein: CASSSIYTQYF. The chain employs TRBV2 and TRBJ2-3; no definite D call. With 5 bases removed from V and 7 bases from J, the gap between germline ends came to 7 bases. There are 11 residues in the CDR3. Germline V gene sequence: CDR1 SNHLY, CDR2 FYNNEI.

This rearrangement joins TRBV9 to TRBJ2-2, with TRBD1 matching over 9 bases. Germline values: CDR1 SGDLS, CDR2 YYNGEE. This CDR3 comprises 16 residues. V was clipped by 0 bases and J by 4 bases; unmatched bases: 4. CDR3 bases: TGTGCCAGCAGCGTAGTGCCGGGACAGGGCACCGGGGAGCTGTTTTTT. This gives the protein CASSVVPGQGTGELFF.

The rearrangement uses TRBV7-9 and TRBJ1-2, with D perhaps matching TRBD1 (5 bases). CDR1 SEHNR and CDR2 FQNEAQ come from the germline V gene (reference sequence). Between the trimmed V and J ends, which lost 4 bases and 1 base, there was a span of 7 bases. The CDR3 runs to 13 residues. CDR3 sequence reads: CASSWTRNYGYTF. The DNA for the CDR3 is TGTGCCAGCAGCTGGACACGTAACTATGGCTACACCTTC.

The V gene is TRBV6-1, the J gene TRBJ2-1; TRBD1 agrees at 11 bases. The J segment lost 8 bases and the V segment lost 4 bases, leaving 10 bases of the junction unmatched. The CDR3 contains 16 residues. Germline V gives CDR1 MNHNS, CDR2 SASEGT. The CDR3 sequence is CASSVTGTGGRYEQFF. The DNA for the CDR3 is TGTGCCAGCAGTGTAACCGGGACAGGGGGAAGGTATGAGCAGTTCTTC.

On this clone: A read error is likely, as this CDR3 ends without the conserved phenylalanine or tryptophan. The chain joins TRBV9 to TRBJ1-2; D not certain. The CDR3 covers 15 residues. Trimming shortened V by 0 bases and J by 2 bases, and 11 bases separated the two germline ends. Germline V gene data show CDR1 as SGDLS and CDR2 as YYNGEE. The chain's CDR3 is CASSVEANGNYGYTS. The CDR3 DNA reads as TGTGCCAGCAGCGTAGAAGCAAACGGGAACTATGGCTACACCTCC.

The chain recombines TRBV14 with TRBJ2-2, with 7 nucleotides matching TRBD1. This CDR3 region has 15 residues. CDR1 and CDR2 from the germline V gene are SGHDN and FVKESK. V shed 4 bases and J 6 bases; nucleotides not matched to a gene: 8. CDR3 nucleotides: TGTGCCAGCAGCCGTATACAGGGGATACCCGGGGAGCTGTTTTTT. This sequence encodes CASSRIQGIPGELFF. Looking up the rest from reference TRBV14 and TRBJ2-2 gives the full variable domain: EAGVTQFPSHSVIEKGQTVTLRCDPISGHDNLYWYRRVMGKEIKFLLHFVKESKQDESGMPNNRFLAERTGGTYSTLKVQPAELEDSGVYFCASSRIQGIPGELFFGEGSRLTVL.

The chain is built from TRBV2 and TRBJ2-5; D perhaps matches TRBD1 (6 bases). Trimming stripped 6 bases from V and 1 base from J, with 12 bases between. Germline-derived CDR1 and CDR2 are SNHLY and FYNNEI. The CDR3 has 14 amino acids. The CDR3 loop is CASSSQGLQETQYF. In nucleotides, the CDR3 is TGTGCCAGCAGCAGTCAGGGGCTCCAAGAGACCCAGTACTTC.

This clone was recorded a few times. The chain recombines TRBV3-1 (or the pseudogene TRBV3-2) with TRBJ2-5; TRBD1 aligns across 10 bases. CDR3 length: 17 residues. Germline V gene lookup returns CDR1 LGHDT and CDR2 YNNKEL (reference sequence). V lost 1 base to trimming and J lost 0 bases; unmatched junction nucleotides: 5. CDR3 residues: CASSQVKGQGYQETQYF. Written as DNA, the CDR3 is TGTGCCAGCAGCCAAGTAAAGGGACAGGGGTACCAAGAGACCCAGTACTTC.

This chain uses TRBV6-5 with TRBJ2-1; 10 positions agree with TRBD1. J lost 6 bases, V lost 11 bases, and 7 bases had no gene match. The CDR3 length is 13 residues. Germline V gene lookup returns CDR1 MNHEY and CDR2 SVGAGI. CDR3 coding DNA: TGTGCCGGGCGGACAGGGGGGGGCAATGAGCAGTTCTTC. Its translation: CAGRTGGGNEQFF.

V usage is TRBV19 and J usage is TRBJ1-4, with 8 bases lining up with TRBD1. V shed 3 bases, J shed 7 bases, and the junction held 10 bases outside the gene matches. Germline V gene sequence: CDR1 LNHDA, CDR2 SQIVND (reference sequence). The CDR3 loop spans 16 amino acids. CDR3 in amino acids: CASSIRPGGASEKLFF. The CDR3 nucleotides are TGTGCCAGTAGTATCAGACCAGGGGGCGCGTCTGAAAAACTGTTTTTT.

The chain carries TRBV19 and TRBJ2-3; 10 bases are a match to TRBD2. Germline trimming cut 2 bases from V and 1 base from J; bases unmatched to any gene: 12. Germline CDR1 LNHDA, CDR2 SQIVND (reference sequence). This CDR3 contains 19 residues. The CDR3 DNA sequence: TGTGCCAGTAGTATAAACTCCCCTGGTCTAGCGGGGGGCACAGATACGCAGTATTTT. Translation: CASSINSPGLAGGTDTQYF.

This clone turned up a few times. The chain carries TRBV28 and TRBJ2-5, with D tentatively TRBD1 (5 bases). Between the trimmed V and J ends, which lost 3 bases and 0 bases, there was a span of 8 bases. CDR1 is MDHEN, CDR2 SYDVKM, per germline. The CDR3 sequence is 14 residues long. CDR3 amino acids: CASSFVRDQETQYF. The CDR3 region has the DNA TGTGCCAGCAGTTTCGTCAGGGACCAAGAGACCCAGTACTTC.

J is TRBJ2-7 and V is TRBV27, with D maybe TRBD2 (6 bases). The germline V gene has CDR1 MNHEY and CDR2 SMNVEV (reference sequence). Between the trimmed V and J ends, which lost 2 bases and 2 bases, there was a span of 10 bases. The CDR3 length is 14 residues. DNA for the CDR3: TGTGCCAGCAGTTTAGCGGGGAGGACCTACGAGCAGTACTTC. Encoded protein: CASSLAGRTYEQYF.

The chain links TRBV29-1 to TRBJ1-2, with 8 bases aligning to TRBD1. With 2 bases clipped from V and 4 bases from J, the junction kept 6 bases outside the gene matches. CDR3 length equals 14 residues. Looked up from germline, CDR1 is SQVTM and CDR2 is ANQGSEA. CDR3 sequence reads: CSVERTDRVYGYTF. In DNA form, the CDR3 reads TGCAGCGTTGAACGGACGGACAGGGTCTATGGCTACACCTTC.